The next 10 T cell receptor beta chains were all read from a single sample in a study of cytotoxic CD8 clonotypes in ibrutinib-treated CLL (dated by TCRdb to the early 2020s). The time point label, as the study defines it: 12 months on ibrutinib. The receptor library was made with the immunoSEQ multiplex PCR assay. Held by TCRdb, this immuneACCESS table contains in-frame sequences only and omits some clones. Under half of the omission traces to an unresolved V gene where checked; the cause of the rest is unknown. This sample comprises over 150,000 clones, roughly 80% of them detected only once. Clones ranked in the top ten supply roughly 1.9% of the sample. The sequenced sample was PBMCs, obtained after 12 months of ibrutinib treatment. The receptors stem from a human donor with chronic lymphocytic leukemia.

The table lists this clone with a few counts. This chain joins TRBV7-6 and TRBJ2-7; D remains ambiguous. CDR3 length: 14 residues. V was cut by 2 bases and J by 2 bases, with 10 bases left in between. In germline, CDR1 is SGHVS, CDR2 FNYEAQ. This CDR3 is CASSLFPGTYEQYF. The CDR3 DNA is TGTGCCAGCAGCTTATTCCCCGGAACCTACGAGCAGTACTTC.

The chain employs TRBV2 and TRBJ1-5; D call uncertain. Trimming cost V 5 bases and J 2 bases, with 13 bases left between them. The CDR3 contains 15 residues. CDR1 and CDR2 (germline): SNHLY, FYNNEI. This CDR3 is CASSREGLGNQPQHF. CDR3 DNA: TGTGCCAGCAGTCGCGAGGGTCTAGGCAATCAGCCCCAGCATTTT. The full variable domain, its missing parts supplied by reference TRBV2 and TRBJ1-5, is EPEVTQTPSHQVTQMGQEVILRCVPISNHLYFYWYRQILGQKVEFLVSFYNNEISEKSEIFDDQFSVERPDGSNFTLKIRSTKLEDSAMYFCASSREGLGNQPQHFGDGTRLSIL.

This chain links TRBV7-8 with TRBJ2-1; 9 bases fit TRBD2. Germline V lookup: CDR1 SGHVS, CDR2 FQNEAQ. Losses at the gene ends were 4 bases for V and 2 bases for J; bases not matched to a gene: 3. The CDR3 is made up of 15 amino acids. CDR3 in DNA: TGTGCCAGCAGCTCAAGACTAGCGGCCTACAATGAGCAGTTCTTC. The encoded protein is CASSSRLAAYNEQFF.

This chain joins TRBV9 and TRBJ2-5; D is perhaps TRBD1 (5 bases). The CDR3 extends over 13 amino acids. The V gene lost 2 bases and the J gene lost 5 bases, with 10 bases spanning the gap. The germline gives CDR1 SGDLS, CDR2 YYNGEE. The DNA for the CDR3 is TGTGCCAGCAGCGTTGACAGACGGGAGACCCAGTACTTC. This gives the protein CASSVDRRETQYF.

This chain connects TRBV19 to TRBJ2-1; no reliable D call. The V end lost 5 bases, the J end lost 2 bases, and 7 bases lay between the germline ends. The germline CDR1 and CDR2 sequences are LNHDA and SQIVND (reference sequence). The CDR3 has 13 residues. The CDR3 is CASSPPPYNEQFF. CDR3 in DNA: TGTGCCAGTAGTCCGCCGCCCTACAATGAGCAGTTCTTC.

The chain has TRBV19 and TRBJ1-5, with no clear D. There are 11 residues in the CDR3. Germline V gene data show CDR1 as LNHDA and CDR2 as SQIVND (reference sequence). Trimming shortened V by 6 bases and J by 9 bases, and 9 bases separated the two germline ends. This chain's CDR3 is CASSSVGPQHF. The CDR3, as DNA: TGTGCCAGTAGCTCGGTTGGGCCCCAGCATTTT.

The genes are TRBV7-9 and TRBJ2-7; tentatively, D is TRBD1 (5 bases). Germline assignment: CDR1 SEHNR and CDR2 FQNEAQ (reference sequence). The CDR3 spans 15 residues. V dropped 1 base and J dropped 5 bases, with 15 bases sitting between them. The CDR3 here is CASSLVQGISDEQYF. CDR3 coding DNA: TGTGCCAGCAGCTTAGTGCAGGGAATAAGCGACGAGCAGTACTTC.

The rearrangement uses TRBV4-3 and TRBJ1-1; 7 bases are a match to TRBD1. The CDR3 consists of 15 residues. With V trimmed by 0 bases and J by 5 bases, 6 bases remained unmatched. Germline V gene data show CDR1 as LGHNA and CDR2 as YSLEER. CDR3 protein: CASSQDRTGLTEAFF. For the CDR3, the DNA is TGCGCCAGCAGCCAAGATCGGACAGGTTTGACTGAAGCTTTCTTT.

In this sample, this clone turned up once. The chain joins TRBV4-2 to TRBJ2-1; 11 bases match TRBD2. The CDR3 runs 16 residues. CDR1 LGHNA and CDR2 YNFKEQ come from the germline V gene. The J segment lost 5 bases and the V segment lost 0 bases, leaving 3 bases of the junction unmatched. CDR3: CASSQEGTSGNNEQFF. CDR3 DNA: TGTGCCAGCAGCCAAGAGGGGACTAGCGGTAACAATGAGCAGTTCTTC.

The chain has TRBV19 and TRBJ2-2; D might be TRBD2 (5 bases). The ends were cut back, 3 bases at V and 4 bases at J, with 15 bases in the middle. Germline lookup yields CDR1 LNHDA and CDR2 SQIVND (reference sequence). The CDR3 runs to 16 residues. This chain's CDR3 is CASSMRAREGTGELFF. The CDR3, as DNA: TGTGCCAGTAGTATGAGGGCCCGGGAAGGCACCGGGGAGCTGTTTTTT.